This TCR beta chain was found in a study of T cell repertoires in cytomegalovirus infection. Study information: Public TCR beta signatures provided an indication of both CMV infection and a matching HLA type.

TCRdb ran MiXCR on the reads and lists one entry per CDR3 protein. This table holds some 390,000 distinct CDR3 sequences, roughly 20% found once. Germline loops: CDR1 SEHNR, CDR2 FQNEAQ (reference sequence). Trimming took 2 bases from V and 2 from J; bases not matched to a gene: 5. The CDR3 is 16 amino acids. Findings of the study overall: There were HLA-C-restricted CMV-specific TCR beta clonotypes dominating the ex vivo response. Summed public TCR beta family frequency identified CMV carriers bearing the relevant HLA.

There are many counts of this clonotype. Its cognate antigen is unknown. The receptor comes from a human donor in good health (CMV status not recorded). Some clones in this sample may be carry-over from other donors' samples. J is TRBJ1-2 and V is TRBV7-9, with 10 bases aligning to TRBD1. Sequenced: PBMCs. As DNA, the CDR3 is TGTGCCAGCAGCTTACCCTGGACAGGGGGGAACTATGGCTACACCTTC. It yields the protein CASSLPWTGGNYGYTF.